The rows below give T cell receptor beta chains drawn from one sample of a study of blood T cells in healthy people across ages. TCRdb re-called the 5' RACE reads through MiXCR, storing one row per CDR3 protein. The top ten hold 0.65% to 0.95% of the sample, which has fewer than 1,200,000 distinct CDR3 sequences, under 30% seen once. In addition, the sample was reused for a study of T cells of mothers and their children.

The sequenced material came from blood. These receptors were taken from a girl aged 2-9 years in good health. CDR3s include the opening cysteine and the closing phenylalanine or tryptophan. The D gene is left open where the match is weak. Size is stated for part of the rows, as once, few or many counts, or as a class when the clone is expanded.

cdr3_nt cdr3_aa clone_size v_call d_call j_call
TGTGCCAGCTCTCGACCCCGAGCCTACGAGCAGTACTTC CASSRPRAYEQYF few TRBV12-3/TRBV12-4 . TRBJ2-7
TGTGCCAGCAGTCCGGGACAGGGGCCTATTTACGAGCAGTACTTC CASSPGQGPIYEQYF once TRBV12-3/TRBV12-4 TRBD1 TRBJ2-7
TGCAGTGCCAGATTCGGGGAAATGGGGAACACTGAAGCTTTCTTT CSARFGEMGNTEAFF . TRBV20-1 . TRBJ1-1
TGTGCCAGCAGTCCCGGACGGATCTATGGCTACACCTTC CASSPGRIYGYTF . TRBV12-3/TRBV12-4 . TRBJ1-2
TGTGCCAGCAGCTTAGTCCCCCAACTAGCGGGGGGGCAGGGTACGCAGTATTTT CASSLVPQLAGGQGTQYF few TRBV7-2 TRBD2 TRBJ2-3
TGTGCCAGCAGTTTAAACGGCTCTGGTGAGCAGTTCTTC CASSLNGSGEQFF . TRBV28 . TRBJ2-1
TGTGCCAGCATCGGAGGGAATGAAAAACTGTTTTTT CASIGGNEKLFF . TRBV5-5 . TRBJ1-4
TGTGCCAGCAGCTCGGGTCGGGGGTACGAAGCTTTCTTT CASSSGRGYEAFF . TRBV7-9 . TRBJ1-1
TGCAGTGCTAGAGATCAGGGCAGGGTGGCAGATACGCAGTATTTT CSARDQGRVADTQYF few TRBV20-1 . TRBJ2-3
TGTGCCAGCAGCAAATTCAGGGGGCAACAAGAGACCCAGTACTTC CASSKFRGQQETQYF few TRBV11-1 TRBD1 TRBJ2-5
TGTGCCAGCAGCTTTGGGGACAGGGGGACTGAAGCTTTCTTT CASSFGDRGTEAFF few TRBV7-9 TRBD1 TRBJ1-1
TGTGCCAGCAGTGAATTGAGGACAGGGGTAGCTGAAGCTTTCTTT CASSELRTGVAEAFF once TRBV25-1 TRBD1 TRBJ1-1
TGCAGCACTGGAGATGGGAGTTCTGGGGCCAACGTCCTGACTTTC CSTGDGSSGANVLTF . TRBV29-1 . TRBJ2-6
TGTGCCAGCAGTCTTCGGGGCAGAGCTCAAGTCCGTGGGCCAGAAGCTTTCTTT CASSLRGRAQVRGPEAFF few TRBV6-1 . TRBJ1-1
TGTGCCAGCAGTTTCACGAGCGGGGGTAGGACCGGGGAGCTGTTTTTT CASSFTSGGRTGELFF few TRBV6-5 TRBD2 TRBJ2-2
TGTGCTAGTGGCCTCCCTACGAAGCGGGGGGGCGAATCGATCGGGGAGCTGTTTTTT CASGLPTKRGGESIGELFF few TRBV12-5 TRBD2 TRBJ2-2
TGTGCCAGCAGTTACTCGTCAATGGGGGCCCCCGGGGAGCTGTTTTTT CASSYSSMGAPGELFF few TRBV6-6 . TRBJ2-2
TGCGCCAGCAGCCGGTTAGAGGACACCGGGGAGCTGTTTTTT CASSRLEDTGELFF few TRBV5-1 . TRBJ2-2
TGCAGTCCCGTTATTAGCGGGGGGTACAATGAGCAGTTCTTC CSPVISGGYNEQFF . TRBV20-1 TRBD2 TRBJ2-1
TGCAGTGTATCCCGGGCCTCCACCGGGGAGCTGTTTTTT CSVSRASTGELFF few TRBV20-1 . TRBJ2-2
TGTGCCAGCAGTGACGAGGCAGTGCTTGACTACAATGAGCAGCTCTTC CASSDEAVLDYNEQLF few TRBV6-4 . TRBJ2-5
TGCAGCGTTGAAGATCAGGAAGGGACAGCCCAAGAGACCCAGTACTTC CSVEDQEGTAQETQYF . TRBV29-1 TRBD1 TRBJ2-5
TGTGCCAGCAGCCACCTGGACTCCTACGAGCAGTACTTC CASSHLDSYEQYF few TRBV7-6 . TRBJ2-7
TGTGCCAGCAGTTACCCCAGAGTGGACCCCACCTACGAGCAGTACTTC CASSYPRVDPTYEQYF . TRBV6-2/TRBV6-3 . TRBJ2-7
TGCAGTGCTTTTTCTTATGGGGGGCGGACCTCGCAGTATTTT CSAFSYGGRTSQYF few TRBV20-1 . TRBJ2-3